These T cell receptor beta chains were read from a single sample in a study of T cell repertoires in cytomegalovirus infection. TCRdb passed the reads through MiXCR, listing each CDR3 protein once. The sample records hundreds of thousands of distinct CDR3 sequences, 17% being singletons. Sequencing input: PBMCs. The receptors were gathered from a human donor in good health (CMV status not recorded). Some clones in this sample may be carry-over from other donors' samples. Both conserved end residues are part of each CDR3. The D gene is left open where the match is weak. A clone size is listed for some rows: how often the clone was seen (once, few, many), or a class if it is expanded.

v_gene,j_gene,d_gene,abundance,CDR3aa,CDR3nt
TRBV7-2,TRBJ2-2,.,.,CASSIPPIGGELFF,TGTGCCAGCAGTATACCACCAATAGGGGGGGAGCTGTTTTTT
TRBV7-2,TRBJ2-1,TRBD2,many,CASTPRRGGGPSYNEQFF,TGTGCCAGCACTCCGCGACGGGGGGGGGGCCCCTCCTACAATGAGCAGTTCTTC
TRBV20-1,TRBJ2-2,TRBD2,.,CSARGGVNTGELFF,TGCAGTGCCCGTGGGGGGGTGAACACCGGGGAGCTGTTTTTT
TRBV6-1,TRBJ1-2,.,many,CASSEKGREGYTF,TGTGCCAGCAGTGAAAAGGGTCGAGAAGGCTACACCTTC
TRBV11-2,TRBJ2-3,.,many,CASSLGASASTDTQYF,TGTGCCAGCAGCTTAGGAGCCAGTGCTAGCACAGATACGCAGTATTTT
TRBV7-8,TRBJ2-2,.,few,CASSLVGTSSGELFF,TGTGCCAGCAGCTTAGTAGGGACCTCCTCCGGGGAGCTGTTTTTT
TRBV6-6,TRBJ1-5,.,.,CASSYDRWQPQHF,TGTGCCAGCAGTTACGACAGATGGCAGCCCCAGCATTTT
TRBV20-1,TRBJ2-5,.,.,CSARVGQGGGETQYF,TGCAGTGCTAGAGTAGGCCAGGGGGGCGGAGAGACCCAGTACTTC
TRBV3-1,TRBJ2-1,.,.,CASSQGLESYNEQFF,TGTGCCAGCAGCCAGGGGCTGGAGTCCTACAATGAGCAGTTCTTC
TRBV7-2,TRBJ2-7,TRBD1,many,CASSLVDRGNEQYF,TGTGCCAGCAGCTTAGTGGACAGGGGGAACGAGCAGTACTTC
TRBV12-3/TRBV12-4,TRBJ1-1,.,many,CASKGQMNTEAFF,TGTGCCAGCAAAGGACAGATGAACACTGAAGCTTTCTTT
TRBV27,TRBJ2-7,TRBD1,.,CSSVPPGQAGSYEQYF,TGTTCCAGCGTCCCCCCAGGACAGGCGGGTTCCTACGAGCAGTACTTC
TRBV7-2,TRBJ2-7,TRBD2,.,CASSPSGPTRGEQYF,TGTGCCAGCAGCCCTAGCGGGCCTACACGTGGCGAGCAGTACTTC
TRBV28,TRBJ2-7,TRBD1,.,CASSSDRARILGSYEQYF,TGTGCCAGCAGTTCCGACAGGGCAAGGATCTTAGGGTCCTACGAGCAGTACTTC
TRBV7-9,TRBJ2-1,TRBD2,many,CASSLSGLAYNEQFF,TGTGCCAGCAGCTTATCAGGACTAGCCTACAATGAGCAGTTCTTC
TRBV2,TRBJ1-1,TRBD1,few,CASKDRDSWENTEAFF,TGTGCCAGCAAGGACAGGGATTCTTGGGAGAACACTGAAGCTTTCTTT
TRBV6-5,TRBJ1-1,.,.,CASSYSGGYGLNTEAFF,TGTGCCAGCAGTTACTCGGGGGGATACGGGTTGAACACTGAAGCTTTCTTT
TRBV7-6,TRBJ2-1,.,many,CASSLTGSYNEQFF,TGTGCCAGCAGCTTAACAGGCTCCTACAATGAGCAGTTCTTC
TRBV20-1,TRBJ2-1,TRBD2,.,CSARGRLAAFNEQFF,TGCAGTGCTAGGGGTCGGCTAGCGGCTTTTAATGAGCAGTTCTTC
TRBV7-2,TRBJ2-5,.,few,CASSLALGGTVETQYF,TGTGCCAGCAGCTTAGCGCTTGGGGGTACCGTGGAGACCCAGTACTTC
TRBV5-6,TRBJ1-6,.,few,CASSSIYSPLHF,TGTGCCAGCAGCTCGATCTATTCACCCCTCCACTTT
TRBV7-2,TRBJ2-7,TRBD1,few,CASSSNRGQGTQQYF,TGTGCCAGCAGCTCAAATAGGGGGCAGGGGACGCAGCAGTACTTC
TRBV18,TRBJ2-3,.,.,CASSPGYRATDTQYF,TGTGCCAGCTCACCCGGTTACAGGGCGACAGATACGCAGTATTTT
TRBV6-5,TRBJ1-2,.,many,CASSYSIVGTAYGYTF,TGTGCCAGCAGTTACTCGATCGTCGGGACGGCCTATGGCTACACCTTC
TRBV12-3/TRBV12-4,TRBJ1-5,.,few,CASSLSSPDQPQHF,TGTGCCAGCAGTTTATCCAGCCCCGATCAGCCCCAGCATTTT
TRBV11-2,TRBJ2-7,.,.,CASSDGDYEQYF,TGTGCCAGCAGCGACGGGGACTACGAGCAGTACTTC
TRBV20-1,TRBJ2-5,.,.,CSQGGYETQYF,TGCAGTCAGGGGGGGTATGAGACCCAGTACTTC
TRBV4-2,TRBJ2-1,TRBD2,.,CASSLHMTSGSVEQFF,TGTGCCAGCAGCCTTCATATGACTAGCGGTTCGGTAGAGCAGTTCTTC